The clone carrying this T cell receptor (beta chain) was counted a single time. What it recognizes is unknown. The method was immunoSEQ multiplex PCR; TCRdb's version includes in-frame clones alone and lacks a portion of them. The table records a few hundred thousand clones, around 86% of them present only once. Germline V CDR1 and CDR2: MDHEN, SYDVKM. After removal of 4 bases from V and 4 bases from J, the junction contained 6 bases not matched to a gene. This CDR3 has 14 amino acids. The sample belongs to a study of cytomegalovirus exposure and HLA in healthy donors. Points from the study as a whole: The study labeled fewer than 200 TCR beta chains cytomegalovirus-associated. Reportedly, cytomegalovirus status was diagnosed with high sensitivity and specificity.

The receptor was derived from a woman aged 18 to 35 in good health and CMV-seronegative. The sequenced sample was PBMCs. This chain joins TRBV28 and TRBJ1-1, with TRBD1 matching 7 bases. The DNA of the CDR3 is TGTGCCAGCAGTTCGTCCCCAGGGGGCACTGAAGCTTTCTTT. This gives the protein CASSSSPGGTEAFF.